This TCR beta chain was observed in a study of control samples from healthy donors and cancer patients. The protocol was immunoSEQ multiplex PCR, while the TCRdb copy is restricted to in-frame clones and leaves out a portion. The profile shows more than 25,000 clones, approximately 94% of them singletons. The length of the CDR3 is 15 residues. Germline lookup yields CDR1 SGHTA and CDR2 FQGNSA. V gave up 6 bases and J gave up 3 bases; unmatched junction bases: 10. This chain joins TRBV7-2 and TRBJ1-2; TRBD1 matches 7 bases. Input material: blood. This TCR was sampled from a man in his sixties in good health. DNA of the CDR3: TGTGCCAGCAGGACCGACAGGGTTAGGCACTATGGCTACACCTTC. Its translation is CASRTDRVRHYGYTF. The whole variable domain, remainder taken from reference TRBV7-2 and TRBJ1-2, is GAGVSQSPSNKVTEKGKDVELRCDPISGHTALYWYRQSLGQGLEFLIYFQGNSAPDKSGLPSDRFSAERTGGSVSTLTIQRTQQEDSAVYLCASRTDRVRHYGYTFGSGTRLTVV.